This T cell receptor (beta chain) was recovered during a study of blood T cell repertoires in COVID-19 (dated by TCRdb to the early 2020s). Regarding the complete study: Collaborator samples came from the United States, Italy and Spain and covered acute and convalescent phases of COVID-19. The prospective study material was composed of cDNA or gDNA derived from T cells, B-cell-depleted T cells, or PBMCs. The samples were drawn from two sources: the first 160 participants of the ongoing ImmuneRACE study, and 1,200 or so subjects contributed by 6 global collaborators. Where HLA class I and class II types were available, the types were taken from metadata supplied by the sample provider, not from assay-based typing. The sample metadata nearly always contained a de-identified subject ID, COVID-19 status, age in years and sex. The repertoires were made available in a free public database intended to serve as a resource for research on the immune response to SARS-CoV-2. Subjects who had been exposed to COVID-19, were actively infected with it, or had recovered from it provided the deeply sampled blood TCRbeta repertoires that made up the dataset. Broader findings and caveats from the paper: The quantity of clinical and demographic metadata differed by source and by participant and was supplied without curation.

The immunoSEQ Assay, a bias-controlled multiplex PCR, was used to amplify TCRbeta CDR3 regions from genomic DNA. On the authors' methods: Within the assay, amplification of reference gene primers was used to estimate how many nucleated cells each sample contained. To quantify the absolute abundance of each unique TCRbeta CDR3 rearrangement, sequence reads were collapsed and filtered. For each sample, productive Simpson clonality was calculated by taking the square root of Simpson's diversity index across productive rearrangements. What TCRdb holds here is the immuneACCESS table cut down to in-frame rearrangements. Part of the clones is not present; checked against another copy, under half of the missing clones reflect an unresolved V gene, and the others are unexplained. V, J and clone size are those of that table, while D and trimming were read from the DNA. The sample table contains 490,000 or so clones; only one count was recorded for roughly 88% of them. The ten largest make up 1.5% to 2% of the sample.

Ends trimmed: V by 5 bases, J by 1 base; bases unmatched to a gene: 2. The CDR3 goes from the cysteine to the phenylalanine over 14 residues. CDR3 DNA is the only sequence kept; it has 42 bases, read in frame from the first base. From the germline V gene, CDR1 is MNHEY and CDR2 is SVGAGI. About this clone: Its antigen specificity is not known. No much larger clone exists at a distance of one base, and base qualities are not known.

Participants in the prospective study were aged roughly 18 to 100 years, lived in 24 United States geographic areas, and enrolled through a virtual design. In the prospective study, cohorts were assigned on the basis of participant-reported clinical history obtained from a screening survey and a study questionnaire. Recovered participants in ImmuneRACE Cohort 3 were defined by two consecutive negative NP/OP PCR tests, clearance by a healthcare professional, or resolution of symptoms. In the prospective study, whole blood, serum and a nasopharyngeal or oropharyngeal swab were collected from each participant by mobile phlebotomists. Over an approximately 2-month period, participants in the prospective study had the option of providing additional blood draws and questionnaires. Before DNA extraction, blood samples from the prospective study were shipped at room temperature or frozen.

The chain uses TRBV6-5 and TRBJ1-1; a stretch of 9 junction bases matches TRBD1. This TCR came from a middle-aged woman who had recovered from COVID-19. The sequenced sample consisted of PBMCs or T cells enriched from blood (not recorded which). The DNA is as follows: TGTGCCAGCAGTATGGGACAGGGGAACACTGAAGCTTTCTTT. It translates as CASSMGQGNTEAFF.